This T cell receptor (beta chain) originates from a study of blood T cells in healthy people across ages. A second 7 to 11 cycle PCR used barcoded and J-beta primers. Each CDR3 protein gets one entry after TCRdb re-called the 5' RACE reads with MiXCR. Among about 2 million distinct CDR3 sequences listed, just under 50% were seen once. This CDR3 is 14 amino acids long. V lost 6 bases to trimming and J lost 2 bases, with 12 bases between them. Germline lookup yields CDR1 MNHEY and CDR2 SVGAGI. The sample was blood. This sequence originates from a middle-aged woman in good health. The V call is TRBV6-5, the J call TRBJ2-3, with D possibly being TRBD2 (6 bases). CDR3 DNA sequence: TGTGCCAGCAGATATAGACTAGACACAGATACGCAGTATTTT. Translating it yields CASRYRLDTDTQYF.